This T cell receptor (beta chain) stems from a study of monozygotic twins with cystic fibrosis. The wider study: Libraries were built from three micrograms of fragmented DNA using roughly 15 PCR cycles.

The V and J ends lost 6 bases and 0 bases respectively, with 14 bases between them. Germline CDR1 and CDR2: ENHRY and SYGVKD. The CDR3 is 15 amino acids. As for this clone: Its antigen is still unknown.

Study findings and constraints: Low clonality (median roughly 0.0087) suggested a mostly naive repertoire. Nucleotide-identical clonotype sharing was significantly higher within monozygotic CF twin pairs than between unrelated CF individuals.

Sequencing used immunoSEQ multiplex PCR; TCRdb keeps in-frame clones, though not all of them. The sample lists approximately 11,000 clones; roughly 96% were seen once. The sequence derives from a boy younger than 18 with cystic fibrosis. The chain uses TRBV10-3 and TRBJ1-1; D perhaps matches TRBD1 (5 bases). Source material: blood. The CDR3 region is CAIRAGKMVNTEAFF. CDR3 sequence (DNA): TGTGCCATCAGGGCAGGGAAGATGGTGAACACTGAAGCTTTCTTT.